The source of this T cell receptor (beta chain) is a study of cytomegalovirus exposure and HLA in healthy donors. This CDR3 region has 15 residues. Germline V lookup: CDR1 PRHDT, CDR2 FYEKMQ (reference sequence). 13 Jbeta primers and 60 Vbeta primers were used for the PCR. TCRdb's copy holds only in-frame clones and misses some; the assay was immunoSEQ multiplex PCR. The table records around 200,000 clones, 80% to 90% of them present only once. The study's findings and limits: Rare TCR sequences predominated, though certain public TCRs were found in many donors. The study put some 160 TCR beta chains on its list as cytomegalovirus-associated. Association with HLA alleles at 0.05 false discovery rate was found for around 15,000 TCR beta sequences in a later analysis.

Concerning this clone: The antigen is not known.

The chain joins TRBV13 to TRBJ2-5; tentatively, D is TRBD2 (5 bases). The DNA matches TRBJ2-7 better at its end, which makes the J call doubtful. Source material: PBMCs. The source of this sequence is a woman aged 25-40 years in good health and CMV-seronegative. This chain's CDR3 is CASSFGEGLIYEQYF. In DNA form, the CDR3 reads TGTGCCAGCAGCTTCGGGGAAGGGTTGATCTACGAGCAGTACTTC.